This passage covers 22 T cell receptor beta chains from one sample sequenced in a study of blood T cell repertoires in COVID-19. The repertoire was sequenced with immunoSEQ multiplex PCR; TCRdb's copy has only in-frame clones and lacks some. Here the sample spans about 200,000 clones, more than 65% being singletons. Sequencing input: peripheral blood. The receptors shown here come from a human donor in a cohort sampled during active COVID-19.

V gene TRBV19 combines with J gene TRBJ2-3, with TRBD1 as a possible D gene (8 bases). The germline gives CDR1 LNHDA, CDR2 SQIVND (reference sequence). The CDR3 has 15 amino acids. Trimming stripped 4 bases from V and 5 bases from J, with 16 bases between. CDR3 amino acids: CASSTGGGSGDTQYF. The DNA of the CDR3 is TGTGCCAGTAGTACAGGGGGCGGGAGTGGAGATACGCAGTATTTT.

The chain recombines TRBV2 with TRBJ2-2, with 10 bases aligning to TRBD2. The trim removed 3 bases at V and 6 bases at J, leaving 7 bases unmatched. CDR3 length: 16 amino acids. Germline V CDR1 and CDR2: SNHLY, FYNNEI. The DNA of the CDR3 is TGTGCCAGCAGTGAGTCAGAGCGGGAGGGCCCCGGGGAGCTGTTTTTT. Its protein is CASSESEREGPGELFF. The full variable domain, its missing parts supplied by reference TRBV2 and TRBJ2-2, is EPEVTQTPSHQVTQMGQEVILRCVPISNHLYFYWYRQILGQKVEFLVSFYNNEISEKSEIFDDQFSVERPDGSNFTLKIRSTKLEDSAMYFCASSESEREGPGELFFGEGSRLTVL.

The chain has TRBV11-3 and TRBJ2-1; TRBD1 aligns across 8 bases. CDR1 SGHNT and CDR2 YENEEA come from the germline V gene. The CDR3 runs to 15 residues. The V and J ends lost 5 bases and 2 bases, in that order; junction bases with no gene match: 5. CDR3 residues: CASSPGQATYNEQFF. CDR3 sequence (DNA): TGTGCCAGCAGCCCGGGACAGGCTACCTACAATGAGCAGTTCTTC.

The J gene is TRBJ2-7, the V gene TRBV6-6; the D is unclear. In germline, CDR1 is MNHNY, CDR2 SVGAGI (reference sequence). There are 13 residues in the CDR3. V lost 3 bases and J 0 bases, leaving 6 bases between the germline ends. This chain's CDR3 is CASSYLGSYEQYF. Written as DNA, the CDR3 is TGTGCCAGCAGTTATCTAGGCTCCTACGAGCAGTACTTC.

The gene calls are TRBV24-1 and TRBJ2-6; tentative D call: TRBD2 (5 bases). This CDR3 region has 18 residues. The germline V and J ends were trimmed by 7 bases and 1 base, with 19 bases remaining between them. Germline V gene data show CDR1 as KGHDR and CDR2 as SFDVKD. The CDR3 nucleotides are TGTGCCACCAGCCCCCGATACCTACGGGGATCTGGGGCCAACGTCCTGACTTTC. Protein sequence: CATSPRYLRGSGANVLTF.

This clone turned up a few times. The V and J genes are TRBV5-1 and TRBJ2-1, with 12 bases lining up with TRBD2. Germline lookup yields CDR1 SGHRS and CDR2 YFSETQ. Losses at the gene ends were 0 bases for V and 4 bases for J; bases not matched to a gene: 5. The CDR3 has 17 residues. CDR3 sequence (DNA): TGCGCCAGCAGCTTGGGACTAGCGGGAGCTTCTTACAATGAGCAGTTCTTC. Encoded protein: CASSLGLAGASYNEQFF.

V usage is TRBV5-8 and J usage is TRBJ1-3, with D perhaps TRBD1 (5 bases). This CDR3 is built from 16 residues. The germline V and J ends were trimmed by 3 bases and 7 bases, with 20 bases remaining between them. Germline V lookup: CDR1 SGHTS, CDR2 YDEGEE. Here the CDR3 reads CASSSGQGAFRNTIYF. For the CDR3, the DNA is TGTGCCAGCAGCTCCGGGCAAGGGGCGTTCAGGAACACCATATATTTT.

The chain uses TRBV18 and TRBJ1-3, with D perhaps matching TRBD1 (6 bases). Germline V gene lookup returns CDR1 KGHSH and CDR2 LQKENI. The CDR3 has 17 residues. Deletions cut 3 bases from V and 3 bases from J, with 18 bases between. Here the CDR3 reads CASSPLGAGSNGNTIYF. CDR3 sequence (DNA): TGTGCCAGCTCACCCCTGGGGGCTGGATCGAATGGAAACACCATATATTTT.

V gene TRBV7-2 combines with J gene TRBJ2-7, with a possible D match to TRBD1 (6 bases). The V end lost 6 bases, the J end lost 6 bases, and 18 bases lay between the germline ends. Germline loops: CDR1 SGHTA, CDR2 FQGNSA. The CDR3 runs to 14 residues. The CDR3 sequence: CASSSRTAGGEQYF. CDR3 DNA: TGTGCCAGCAGTTCCCGGACAGCAGGCGGCGAGCAGTACTTC.

CDR3 sequence reads: CSVRGLTNTGELFF. As DNA, the CDR3 is TGCAGCGTTAGAGGACTCACGAACACCGGGGAGCTGTTTTTT. The chain has TRBV29-1 and TRBJ2-2; maybe TRBD2 (5 bases). The CDR3 is 14 amino acids. Trimming removed 5 bases at V and 0 bases at J, with 10 bases between. The V gene's germline CDR1 is SQVTM and CDR2 ANQGSEA.

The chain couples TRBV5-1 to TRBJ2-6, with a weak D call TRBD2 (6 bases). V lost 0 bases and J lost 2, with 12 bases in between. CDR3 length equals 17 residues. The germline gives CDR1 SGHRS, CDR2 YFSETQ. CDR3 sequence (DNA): TGCGCCAGCAGCTTGGGGCGGGGCGTCGCTGGGGCCAACGTCCTGACTTTC. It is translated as CASSLGRGVAGANVLTF.

The CDR3 DNA reads TGCGCCAGCACCCCGACCGGGGAGCTGTTTTTT. This translates into CASTPTGELFF. The rearrangement links TRBV10-2 to TRBJ2-2; D gene ambiguous. The CDR3 is 11 residues long. Trimming left V 7 bases short and J 5 bases short, with 5 bases between. The germline gives CDR1 WSHSY, CDR2 SAAADI.

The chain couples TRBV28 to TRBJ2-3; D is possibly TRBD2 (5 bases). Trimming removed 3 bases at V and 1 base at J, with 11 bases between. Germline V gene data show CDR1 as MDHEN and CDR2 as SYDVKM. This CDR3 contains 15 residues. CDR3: CASSFVGKGTDTQYF. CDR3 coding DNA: TGTGCCAGCAGTTTTGTCGGGAAAGGCACAGATACGCAGTATTTT.

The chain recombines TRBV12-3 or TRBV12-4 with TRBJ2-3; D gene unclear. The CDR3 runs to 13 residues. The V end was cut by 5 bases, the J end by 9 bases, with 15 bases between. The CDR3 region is CASSLDSFETQYF. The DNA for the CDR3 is TGTGCCAGCAGTCTAGATTCGTTTGAGACGCAGTATTTT.

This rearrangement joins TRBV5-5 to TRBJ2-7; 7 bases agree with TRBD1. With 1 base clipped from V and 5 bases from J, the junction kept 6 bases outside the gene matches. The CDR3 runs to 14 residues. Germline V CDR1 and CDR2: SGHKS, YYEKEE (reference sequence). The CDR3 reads CASSLRQGEHEQYF. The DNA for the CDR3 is TGTGCCAGCAGCTTGAGGCAGGGGGAACACGAGCAGTACTTC.

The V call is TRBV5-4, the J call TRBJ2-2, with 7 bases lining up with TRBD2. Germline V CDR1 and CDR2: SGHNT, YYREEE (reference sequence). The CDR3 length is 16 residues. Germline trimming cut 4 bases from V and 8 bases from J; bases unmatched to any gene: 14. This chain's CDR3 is CASSRASGTGGGELFF. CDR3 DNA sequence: TGTGCCAGCAGCCGAGCGAGCGGGACCGGGGGTGGGGAGCTGTTTTTT. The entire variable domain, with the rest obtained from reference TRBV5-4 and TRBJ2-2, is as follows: ETGVTQSPTHLIKTRGQQVTLRCSSQSGHNTVSWYQQALGQGPQFIFQYYREEENGRGNFPPRFSGLQFPNYSSELNVNALELDDSALYLCASSRASGTGGGELFFGEGSRLTVL.

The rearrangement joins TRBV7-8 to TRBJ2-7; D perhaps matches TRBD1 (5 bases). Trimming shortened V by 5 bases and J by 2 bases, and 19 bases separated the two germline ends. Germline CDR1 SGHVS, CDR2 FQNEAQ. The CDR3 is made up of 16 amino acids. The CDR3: CASSPEQGDFAYEQYF. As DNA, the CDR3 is TGTGCCAGCAGCCCCGAGCAGGGCGACTTTGCCTACGAGCAGTACTTC.

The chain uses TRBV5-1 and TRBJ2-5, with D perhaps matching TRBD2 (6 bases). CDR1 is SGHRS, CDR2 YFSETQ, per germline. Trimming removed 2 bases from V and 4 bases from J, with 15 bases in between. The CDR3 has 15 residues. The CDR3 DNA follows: TGCGCCAGCAGCTTTTCTACGGGAGAAAGAGAGACCCAGTACTTC. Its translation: CASSFSTGERETQYF.

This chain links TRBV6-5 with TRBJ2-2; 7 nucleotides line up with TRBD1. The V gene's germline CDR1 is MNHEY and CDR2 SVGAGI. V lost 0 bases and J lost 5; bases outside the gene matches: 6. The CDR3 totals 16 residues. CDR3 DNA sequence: TGTGCCAGCAGTTACTCGAGAAGGGGGCCAACCGGGGAGCTGTTTTTT. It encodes CASSYSRRGPTGELFF.

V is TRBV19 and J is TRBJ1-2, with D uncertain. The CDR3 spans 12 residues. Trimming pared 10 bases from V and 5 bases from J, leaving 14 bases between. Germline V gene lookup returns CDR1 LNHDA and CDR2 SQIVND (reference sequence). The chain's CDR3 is CATQHSEYGYTF. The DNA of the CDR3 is TGTGCCACCCAACATTCGGAGTATGGCTACACCTTC.

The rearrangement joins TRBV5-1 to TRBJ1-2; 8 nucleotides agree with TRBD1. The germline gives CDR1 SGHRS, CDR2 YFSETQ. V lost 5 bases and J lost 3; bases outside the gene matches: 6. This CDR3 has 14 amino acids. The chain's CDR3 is CASSPMTGDYGYTF. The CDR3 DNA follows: TGCGCCAGCAGTCCGATGACAGGGGACTATGGCTACACCTTC.

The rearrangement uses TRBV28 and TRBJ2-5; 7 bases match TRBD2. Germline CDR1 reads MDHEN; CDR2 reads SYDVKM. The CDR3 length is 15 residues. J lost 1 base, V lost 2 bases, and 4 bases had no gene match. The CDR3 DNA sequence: TGTGCCAGCAGTTTAGTCGGGAGGTCCCAAGAGACCCAGTACTTC. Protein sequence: CASSLVGRSQETQYF.